This T cell receptor beta chain was documented in a study of T cell repertoires in cytomegalovirus infection (dated by TCRdb to about 2019). Background on the whole study: Alongside well-studied HLA-B-restricted epitopes, the peptide stimulations were aimed at recently identified HLA-C-restricted CMV epitopes, whose presentation resists viral immunomodulation. Because public TCR beta signatures pointed to carriage of CMV infection together with the matching HLA type, the HLA type of each donor mattered for the analysis.

V is cut back by 5 bases and J by 5 bases, with 3 bases in the junction unmatched. The CDR3 holds 13 amino acids from the cysteine to the phenylalanine. Here the CDR3 DNA is all that survives: 39 bases in frame from base 1. CDR1 SEHNR and CDR2 FQNEAQ were looked up in the germline V gene (reference sequence). The instrument was an Illumina HiSeq 1500. TCRdb itself trimmed the public reads at Q25 with fastp, ran MiXCR and retained productive beta chains. Under each unique CDR3 protein, matching rows form one entry showing the most common genes and DNA. This sample comprises 750,000 to 900,000 distinct CDR3 sequences, 25% to 30% of them detected only once. In total, the top ten clones hold roughly 14% of the sample. The sample holds a few counts of this clonotype. Its cognate antigen has yet to be identified. No clone much larger than this one lies a single base away; base qualities are absent. The treatment or condition tag for this specimen amounts to: in vitro stimulation with specific CMV peptide epitopes to enrich CMV-specific T cells.

The paper as a whole reports these results and caveats: In both this cohort and an independent cohort of 350 to 400 donors, the cumulative frequency of public TCR beta family members distinguished carriers of CMV infection plus the relevant HLA type. The ex vivo response was dominated by HLA-C-restricted CMV-specific TCR beta clonotypes, and the single most frequent clonotype in two of eight donors was supplied by these HLA-C-restricted clonotypes.

This sequence originates from a human donor in good health (CMV status not recorded). Some clones in this sample may be carry-over from other donors' samples. Here the chain combines TRBV7-9 and TRBJ2-1; 7 middle bases align to TRBD2. The source material was cultured CD8+ T cells from PBMCs, sampled from culture after CMV antigen stimulation. The bases are TGTGCCAGCAGCAGCGGGATTAACAATGAGCAGTTCTTC. Its protein is CASSSGINNEQFF.